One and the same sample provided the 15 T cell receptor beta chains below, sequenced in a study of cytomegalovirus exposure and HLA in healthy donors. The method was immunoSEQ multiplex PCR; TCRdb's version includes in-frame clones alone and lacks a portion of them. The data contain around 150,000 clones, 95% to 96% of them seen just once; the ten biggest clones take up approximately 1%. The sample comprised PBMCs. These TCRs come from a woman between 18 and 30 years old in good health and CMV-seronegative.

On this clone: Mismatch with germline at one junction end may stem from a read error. The CDR3 DNA sequence: TGCAGTGCTAGAGCTACAGGCCCCTTC. Translating gives CSARATGPF. This sequence joins TRBV20-1 and TRBJ1-2, with TRBD1 as a possible D gene (5 bases). From germline, CDR1 is DFQATT and CDR2 SNEGSKA (reference sequence). The CDR3 length is 9 residues.

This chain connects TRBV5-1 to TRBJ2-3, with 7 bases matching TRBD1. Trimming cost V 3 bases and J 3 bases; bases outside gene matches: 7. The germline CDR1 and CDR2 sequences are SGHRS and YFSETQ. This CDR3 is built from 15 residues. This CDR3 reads CASSYRQGDTDTQYF. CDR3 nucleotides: TGCGCCAGCAGCTACCGACAGGGCGATACAGATACGCAGTATTTT.

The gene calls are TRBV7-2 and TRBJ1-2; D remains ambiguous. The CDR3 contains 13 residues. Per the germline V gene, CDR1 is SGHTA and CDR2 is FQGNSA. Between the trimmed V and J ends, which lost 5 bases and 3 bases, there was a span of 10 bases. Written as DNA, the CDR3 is TGTGCCAGCAGCCCTTACGGTGACTATGGCTACACCTTC. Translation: CASSPYGDYGYTF.

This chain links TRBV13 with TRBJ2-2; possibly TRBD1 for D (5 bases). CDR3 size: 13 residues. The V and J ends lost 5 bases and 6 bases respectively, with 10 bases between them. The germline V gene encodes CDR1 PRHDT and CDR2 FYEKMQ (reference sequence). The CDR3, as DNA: TGTGCCAGCAGCCCCAGGGTGGCCGGGGAGCTGTTTTTT. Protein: CASSPRVAGELFF.

The CDR3 DNA sequence: TGTGCCAGCAGCAAGGCTACAGGGGGCGCAGGCGGCTACACCTTC. It specifies CASSKATGGAGGYTF. This chain joins TRBV5-6 and TRBJ1-2; 9 bases align to TRBD1. CDR1 and CDR2 from the germline V gene are SGHDT and YYEEEE. The CDR3 sequence is 15 residues long. The ends lost 4 bases at V and 8 bases at J; junction bases unmatched: 12.

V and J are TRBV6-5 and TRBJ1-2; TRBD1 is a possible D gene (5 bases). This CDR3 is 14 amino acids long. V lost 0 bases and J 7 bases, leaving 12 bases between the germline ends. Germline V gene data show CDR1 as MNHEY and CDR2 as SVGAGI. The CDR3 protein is CASSYSGGDGGYTF. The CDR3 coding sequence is TGTGCCAGCAGTTACTCGGGAGGGGATGGTGGCTACACCTTC.

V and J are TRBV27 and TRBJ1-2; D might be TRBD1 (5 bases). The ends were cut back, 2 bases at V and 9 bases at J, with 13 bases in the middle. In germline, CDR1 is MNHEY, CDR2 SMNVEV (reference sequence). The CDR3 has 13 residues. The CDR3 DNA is TGTGCCAGCAGTTTAGGGGGGGTTACAAGCTACACCTTC. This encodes CASSLGGVTSYTF.

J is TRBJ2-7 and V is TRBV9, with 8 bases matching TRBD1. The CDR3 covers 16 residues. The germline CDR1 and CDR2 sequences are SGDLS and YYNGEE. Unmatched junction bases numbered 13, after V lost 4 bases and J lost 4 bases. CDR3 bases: TGTGCCAGCAGCCCCCGAAACGGACAGGGTACGTACGAGCAGTACTTC. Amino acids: CASSPRNGQGTYEQYF.

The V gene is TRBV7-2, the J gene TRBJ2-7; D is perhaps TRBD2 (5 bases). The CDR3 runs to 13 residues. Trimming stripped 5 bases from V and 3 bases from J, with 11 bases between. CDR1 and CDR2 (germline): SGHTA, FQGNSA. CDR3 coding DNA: TGTGCCAGCAGCCACGGACTGTACTACGAGCAGTACTTC. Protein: CASSHGLYYEQYF.

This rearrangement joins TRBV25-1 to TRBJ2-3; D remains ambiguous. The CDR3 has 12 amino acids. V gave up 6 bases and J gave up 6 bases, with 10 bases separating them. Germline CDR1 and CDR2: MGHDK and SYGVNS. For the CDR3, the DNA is TGTGCCAGCAGCGTGACCGGGGATACGCAGTATTTT. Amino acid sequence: CASSVTGDTQYF.

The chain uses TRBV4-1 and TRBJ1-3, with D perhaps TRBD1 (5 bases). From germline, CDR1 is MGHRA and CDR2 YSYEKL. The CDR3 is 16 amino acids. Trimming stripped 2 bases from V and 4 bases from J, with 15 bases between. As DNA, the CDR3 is TGCGCCAGCAGCCAAAACACCGGACAAGGGGGAAACACCATATATTTT. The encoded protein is CASSQNTGQGGNTIYF.

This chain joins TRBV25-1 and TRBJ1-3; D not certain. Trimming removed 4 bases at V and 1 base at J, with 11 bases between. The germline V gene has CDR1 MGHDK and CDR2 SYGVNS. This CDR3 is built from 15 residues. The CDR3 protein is CASSARSRSGNTIYF. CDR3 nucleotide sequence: TGTGCCAGCAGTGCTAGAAGTAGATCTGGAAACACCATATATTTT.

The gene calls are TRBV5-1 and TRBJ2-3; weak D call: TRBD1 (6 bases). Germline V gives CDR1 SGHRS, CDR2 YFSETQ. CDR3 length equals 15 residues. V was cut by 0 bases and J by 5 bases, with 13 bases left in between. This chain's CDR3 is CASSLGQGKVDTQYF. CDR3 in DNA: TGCGCCAGCAGCTTGGGGCAGGGGAAGGTAGATACGCAGTATTTT.

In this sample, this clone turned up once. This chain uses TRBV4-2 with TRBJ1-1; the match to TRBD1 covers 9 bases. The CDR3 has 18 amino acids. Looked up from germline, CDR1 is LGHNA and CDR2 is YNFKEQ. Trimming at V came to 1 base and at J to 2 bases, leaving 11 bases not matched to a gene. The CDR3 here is CASSQGAGQGFVNTEAFF. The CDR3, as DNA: TGTGCCAGCAGCCAAGGGGCTGGACAGGGGTTTGTTAACACTGAAGCTTTCTTT.

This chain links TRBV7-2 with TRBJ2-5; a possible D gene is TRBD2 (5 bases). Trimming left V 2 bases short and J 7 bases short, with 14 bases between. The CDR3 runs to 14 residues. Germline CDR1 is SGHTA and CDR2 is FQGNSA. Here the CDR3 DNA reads TGTGCCAGCAGCTTATCGGCCCCAGAGGGGACCCAGTACTTC. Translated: CASSLSAPEGTQYF. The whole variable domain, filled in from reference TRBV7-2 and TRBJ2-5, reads GAGVSQSPSNKVTEKGKDVELRCDPISGHTALYWYRQSLGQGLEFLIYFQGNSAPDKSGLPSDRFSAERTGGSVSTLTIQRTQQEDSAVYLCASSLSAPEGTQYFGPGTRLLVL.